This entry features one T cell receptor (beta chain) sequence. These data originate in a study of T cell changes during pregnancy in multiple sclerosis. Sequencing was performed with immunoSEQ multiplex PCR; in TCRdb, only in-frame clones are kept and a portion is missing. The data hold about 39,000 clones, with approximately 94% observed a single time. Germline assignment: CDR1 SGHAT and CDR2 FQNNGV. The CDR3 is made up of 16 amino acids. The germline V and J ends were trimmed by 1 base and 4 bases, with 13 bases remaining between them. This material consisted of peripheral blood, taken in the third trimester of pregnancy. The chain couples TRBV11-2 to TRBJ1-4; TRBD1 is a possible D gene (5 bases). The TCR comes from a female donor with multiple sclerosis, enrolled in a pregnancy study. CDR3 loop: CASSLGRGGVNEKLFF. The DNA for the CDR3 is TGTGCCAGCAGCTTAGGGCGGGGGGGGGTTAATGAAAAACTGTTTTTT.